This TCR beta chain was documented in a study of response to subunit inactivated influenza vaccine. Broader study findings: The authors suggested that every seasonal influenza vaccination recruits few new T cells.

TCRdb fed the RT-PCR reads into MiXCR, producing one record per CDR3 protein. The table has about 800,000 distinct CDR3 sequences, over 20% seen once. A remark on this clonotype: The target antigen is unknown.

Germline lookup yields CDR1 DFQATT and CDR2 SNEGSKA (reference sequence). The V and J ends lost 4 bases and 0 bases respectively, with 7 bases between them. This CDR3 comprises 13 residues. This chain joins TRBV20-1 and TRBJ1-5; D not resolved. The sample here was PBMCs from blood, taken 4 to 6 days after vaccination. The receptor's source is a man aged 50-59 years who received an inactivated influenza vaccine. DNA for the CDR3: TGCAGTGCTAAAGTAAATAGCAATCAGCCCCAGCATTTT. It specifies CSAKVNSNQPQHF.